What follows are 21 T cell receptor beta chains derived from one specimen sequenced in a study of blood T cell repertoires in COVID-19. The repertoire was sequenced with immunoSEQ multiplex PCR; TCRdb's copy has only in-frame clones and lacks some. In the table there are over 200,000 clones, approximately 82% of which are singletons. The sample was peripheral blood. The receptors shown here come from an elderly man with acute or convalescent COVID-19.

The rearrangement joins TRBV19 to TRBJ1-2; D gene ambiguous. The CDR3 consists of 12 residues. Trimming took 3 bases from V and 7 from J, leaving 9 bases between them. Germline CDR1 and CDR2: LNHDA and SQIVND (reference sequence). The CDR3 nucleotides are TGTGCCAGTAGTATTATACCAGGTGGCTACACCTTC. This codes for CASSIIPGGYTF.

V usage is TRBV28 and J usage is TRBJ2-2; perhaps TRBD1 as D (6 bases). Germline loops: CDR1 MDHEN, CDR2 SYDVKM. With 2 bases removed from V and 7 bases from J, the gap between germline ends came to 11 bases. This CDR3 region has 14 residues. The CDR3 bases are TGTGCCAGCAGTTTAACACAGGGCGGCGGGGAGCTGTTTTTT. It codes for CASSLTQGGGELFF.

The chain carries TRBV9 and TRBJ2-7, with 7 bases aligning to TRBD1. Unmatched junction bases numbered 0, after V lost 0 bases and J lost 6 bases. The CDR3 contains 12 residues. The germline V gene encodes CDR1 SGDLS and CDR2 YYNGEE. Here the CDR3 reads CASSVDRGEQYF. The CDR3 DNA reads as TGTGCCAGCAGCGTAGACAGGGGCGAGCAGTACTTC.

The DNA of the CDR3 is TGTGCCAGTAGTGAGAGTCCGGGACAGGGGATCGAAAAACTGTTTTTT. Residues: CASSESPGQGIEKLFF. V is TRBV19 and J is TRBJ1-4, with 10 bases aligning to TRBD1. Trimming cost V 5 bases and J 8 bases; bases outside gene matches: 11. CDR3 length equals 16 residues. Per germline, CDR1 LNHDA and CDR2 SQIVND (reference sequence).

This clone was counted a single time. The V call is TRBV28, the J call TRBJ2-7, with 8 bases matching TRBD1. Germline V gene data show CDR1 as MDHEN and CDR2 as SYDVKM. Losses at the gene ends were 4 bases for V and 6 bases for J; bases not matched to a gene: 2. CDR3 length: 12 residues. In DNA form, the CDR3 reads TGTGCCAGCAGTTCCAGGGGGCGCGAGCAGTACTTC. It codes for CASSSRGREQYF.

In DNA form, the CDR3 reads TGTGCCAGCAGCGTAGGGGCTAGCAGTGTGCGAGAGACCCAGTACTTC. Translated: CASSVGASSVRETQYF. The gene calls are TRBV9 and TRBJ2-5, with D possibly matching TRBD2 (5 bases). This CDR3 comprises 16 residues. Trimming cost V 0 bases and J 4 bases, with 16 bases left between them. Germline V lookup: CDR1 SGDLS, CDR2 YYNGEE.

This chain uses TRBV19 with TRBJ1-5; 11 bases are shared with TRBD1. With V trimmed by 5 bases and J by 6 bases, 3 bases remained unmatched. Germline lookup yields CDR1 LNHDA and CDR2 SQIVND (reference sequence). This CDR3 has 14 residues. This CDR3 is CASSAGQGVQPQHF. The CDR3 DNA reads TGTGCCAGTAGTGCGGGACAGGGGGTTCAGCCCCAGCATTTT.

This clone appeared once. The CDR3 DNA is TGTGCCAGCAGCCAGAGGTCGAGGTCAGCCAAAAACATTCAGTACTTC. Translated: CASSQRSRSAKNIQYF. The chain has TRBV3-1 (or the pseudogene TRBV3-2) and TRBJ2-4, with D uncertain. The CDR3 has 16 residues. CDR1 LGHDT and CDR2 YNNKEL come from the germline V gene (reference sequence). With 3 bases removed from V and 0 bases from J, the gap between germline ends came to 12 bases.

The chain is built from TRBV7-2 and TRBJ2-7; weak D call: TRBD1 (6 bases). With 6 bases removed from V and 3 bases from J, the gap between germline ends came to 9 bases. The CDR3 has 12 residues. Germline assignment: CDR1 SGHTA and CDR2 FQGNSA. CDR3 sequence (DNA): TGTGCCAGCAGGTCAGGGGTCTACGAGCAGTACTTC. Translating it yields CASRSGVYEQYF. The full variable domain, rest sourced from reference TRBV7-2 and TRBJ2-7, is GAGVSQSPSNKVTEKGKDVELRCDPISGHTALYWYRQSLGQGLEFLIYFQGNSAPDKSGLPSDRFSAERTGGSVSTLTIQRTQQEDSAVYLCASRSGVYEQYFGPGTRLTVT.

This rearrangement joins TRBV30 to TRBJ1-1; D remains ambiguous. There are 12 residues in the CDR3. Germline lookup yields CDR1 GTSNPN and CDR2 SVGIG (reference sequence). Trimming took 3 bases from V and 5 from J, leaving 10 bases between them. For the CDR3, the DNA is TGTGCCTGGAGGAGGCCCGAAACTGAAGCTTTCTTT. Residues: CAWRRPETEAFF. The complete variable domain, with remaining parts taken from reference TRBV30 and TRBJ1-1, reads SQTIHQWPATLVQPVGSPLSLECTVEGTSNPNLYWYRQAAGRGLQLLFYSVGIGQISSEVPQNLSASRPQDRQFILSSKKLLLSDSGFYLCAWRRPETEAFFGQGTRLTVV.

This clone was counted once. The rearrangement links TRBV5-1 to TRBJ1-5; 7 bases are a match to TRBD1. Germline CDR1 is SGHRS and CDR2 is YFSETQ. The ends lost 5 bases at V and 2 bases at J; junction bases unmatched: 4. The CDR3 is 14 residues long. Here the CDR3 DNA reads TGCGCCAGCAGTGAGGGGGCAGGCAATCAGCCCCAGCATTTT. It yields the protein CASSEGAGNQPQHF. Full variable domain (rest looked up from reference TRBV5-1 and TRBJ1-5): KAGVTQTPRYLIKTRGQQVTLSCSPISGHRSVSWYQQTPGQGLQFLFEYFSETQRNKGNFPGRFSGRQFSNSRSEMNVSTLELGDSALYLCASSEGAGNQPQHFGDGTRLSIL.

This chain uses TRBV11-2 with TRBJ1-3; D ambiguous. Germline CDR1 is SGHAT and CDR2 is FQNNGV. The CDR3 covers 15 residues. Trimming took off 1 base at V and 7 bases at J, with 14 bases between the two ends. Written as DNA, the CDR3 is TGTGCCAGCAGCTTAGTCGGGATCAAGTTTAACACCATATATTTT. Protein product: CASSLVGIKFNTIYF.

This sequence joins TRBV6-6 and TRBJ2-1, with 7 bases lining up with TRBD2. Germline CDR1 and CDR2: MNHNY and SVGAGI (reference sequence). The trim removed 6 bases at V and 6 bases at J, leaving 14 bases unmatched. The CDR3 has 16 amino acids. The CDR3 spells CASRTSTGGWGNEQFF. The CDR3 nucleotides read TGTGCCAGCAGGACAAGTACGGGAGGATGGGGCAATGAGCAGTTCTTC.

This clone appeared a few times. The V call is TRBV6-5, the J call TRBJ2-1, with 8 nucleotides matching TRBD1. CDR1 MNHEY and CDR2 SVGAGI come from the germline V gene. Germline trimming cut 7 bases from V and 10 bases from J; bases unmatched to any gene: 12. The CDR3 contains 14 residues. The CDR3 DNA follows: TGTGCCAGCATTCCCACCCAGGGGGCTGGGGAGCAGTTCTTC. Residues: CASIPTQGAGEQFF.

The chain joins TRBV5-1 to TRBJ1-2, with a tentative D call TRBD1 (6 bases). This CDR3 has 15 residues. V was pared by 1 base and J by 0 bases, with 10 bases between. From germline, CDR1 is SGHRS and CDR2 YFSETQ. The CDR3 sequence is CASSLSGDANYGYTF. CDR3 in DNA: TGCGCCAGCAGCTTGTCAGGGGATGCTAACTATGGCTACACCTTC.

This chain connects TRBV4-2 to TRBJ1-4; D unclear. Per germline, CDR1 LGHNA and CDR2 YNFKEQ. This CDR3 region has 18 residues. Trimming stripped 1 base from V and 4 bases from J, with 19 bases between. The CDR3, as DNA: TGTGCCAGCAGCCAAGGTGATCCGAGTAGGGAGATTAATGAAAAACTGTTTTTT. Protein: CASSQGDPSREINEKLFF.

CDR3 nucleotides: TGTGCCAGCAGCTTAGCAGGGGGCCGGGACTATGGCTACACCTTC. The encoded protein is CASSLAGGRDYGYTF. The rearrangement links TRBV11-2 to TRBJ1-2; 8 positions match TRBD1. Trimming at V came to 1 base and at J to 3 bases, leaving 4 bases not matched to a gene. CDR1 and CDR2 from the germline V gene are SGHAT and FQNNGV. The CDR3 runs 15 residues.

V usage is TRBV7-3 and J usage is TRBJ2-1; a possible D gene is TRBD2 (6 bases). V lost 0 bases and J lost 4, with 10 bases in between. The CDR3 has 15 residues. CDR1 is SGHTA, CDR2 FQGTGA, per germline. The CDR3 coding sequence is TGTGCCAGCAGCTTAACGGGAGGCCCATACAATGAGCAGTTCTTC. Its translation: CASSLTGGPYNEQFF.

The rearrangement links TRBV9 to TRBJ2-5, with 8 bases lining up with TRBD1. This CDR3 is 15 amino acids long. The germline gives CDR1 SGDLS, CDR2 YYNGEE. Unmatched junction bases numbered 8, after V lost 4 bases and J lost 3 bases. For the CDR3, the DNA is TGTGCCAGCAGCCCACTAGGGACAGGAAAAGAGACCCAGTACTTC. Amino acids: CASSPLGTGKETQYF.

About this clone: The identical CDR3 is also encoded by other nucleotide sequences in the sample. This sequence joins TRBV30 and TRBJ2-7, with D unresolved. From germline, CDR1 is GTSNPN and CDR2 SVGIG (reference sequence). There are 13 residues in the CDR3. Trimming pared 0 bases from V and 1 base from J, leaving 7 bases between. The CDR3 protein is CAWSVLNSYEQYF. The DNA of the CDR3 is TGTGCCTGGAGTGTACTAAATTCCTACGAGCAGTACTTC.

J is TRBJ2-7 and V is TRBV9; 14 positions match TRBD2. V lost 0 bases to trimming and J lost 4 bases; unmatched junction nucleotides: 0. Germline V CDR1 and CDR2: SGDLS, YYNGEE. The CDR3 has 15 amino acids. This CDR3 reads CASSVGTSGGYEQYF. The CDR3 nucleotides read TGTGCCAGCAGCGTAGGGACTAGCGGGGGGTACGAGCAGTACTTC. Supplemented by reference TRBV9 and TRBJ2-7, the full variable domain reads DSGVTQTPKHLITATGQRVTLRCSPRSGDLSVYWYQQSLDQGLQFLIQYYNGEERAKGNILERFSAQQFPDLHSELNLSSLELGDSALYFCASSVGTSGGYEQYFGPGTRLTVT.